The rows below give T cell receptor beta chains drawn from one sample of a study of immune heterogeneity within non-small cell lung tumors. TCRdb processed the multiplex PCR reads anew with MiXCR; each CDR3 protein has one entry. The sample yields 4,500 to 7,000 distinct CDR3 sequences, 22% seen once. Sequences were obtained from lung tumor tissue. These receptor sequences come from a man aged 55 to 70 with non-small cell lung cancer. Each CDR3 is given without its conserved first and last residue.

V gene	CDR3 protein
TRBV18	ASSPGQGRGYT
TRBV7-9	ASSARGQRNTEAF
TRBV5-1	ASRGLAGGISNEQF
TRBV6-1	ASRRQGSADTQY
TRBV5-8	ASSLGPRVYTEAF
TRBV9	ASSAGLEGEQL
TRBV28	ASGRSGYGANVLT
TRBV6-4	ASSVEGSHNEQF
TRBV9	ASSVIRGRVTEAF
TRBV9	ASSVETGAGELF
TRBV7-7	ASSLASRGSETKY
TRBV3-1	ASSQDPSARDLYEQY
TRBV27	ASGPWSSGANVLT
TRBV5-6	ASSFGPGGEKLF
TRBV2	ASSGANWGAQAF
TRBV5-5	ASSLAESYEQY
TRBV3-1	ASSGQISNQPQH
TRBV19	ASTSGTGVFNEQF
TRBV10-3	AITSTSGSPSSYNEQF
TRBV24-1	ATSDPRQGWIGELF
TRBV3-1	ASSPGGGGGYT
TRBV9	ASSPGGLGYEQY
TRBV9	ASSVGGRALMGSEAF
TRBV5-1	ASSLVGRIIYNEQF
TRBV2	ASSEEPGGEQY
TRBV30	AWKGWGKETQY
TRBV6-2/TRBV6-3	ASSSAYLLASGSYEQY
TRBV10-2	ASNRGERYEQY
TRBV24-1	ATSAGGASTDTQY
TRBV29-1	SVGTSGVYNEQF
TRBV7-6	ASTPNAGSSYNEQF
TRBV30	AWRRSRGTEAF
TRBV10-1	ASSESLAGERNEQF
TRBV28	ASSRGVYNEQF
TRBV4-1	ASSRFRGEREKLF
TRBV2	ASGGLINQPQH
TRBV19	ASSMVAINQPQH
TRBV28	ASKSGAYEQY
TRBV4-1	ASSQDWGREPRLATDTQY
TRBV27	ASSLSISGGEDTQY
TRBV6-4	ASSEGTLGTDTQY
TRBV28	ASSSLGVLTYEQY
TRBV20-1	SATLWVKGRSAF
TRBV7-9	ASSFSGIRDTEAF
TRBV6-1	ASSEGEVGETQY
TRBV5-5	ASSPWASNEQF